The 9 T cell receptor beta chains below were found in one sample sequenced in a study of vaccination effects on CD4 cells after COVID-19. Measured with immunoSEQ multiplex PCR; TCRdb has only the in-frame clones, and not every one. The repertoire consists of about 73,000 clones, with about 73% occurring once and the leading ten covering 2% to 3%. Investigators separated out CD4+ T cells once about 10 days of culture had passed. Two doses of BNT162b2 or mRNA-1273 vaccine were administered to participants. Their cognate antigens are unknown. The sample consisted of CD4+ T cells from PBMCs cultured without peptide, taken after COVID-19 vaccination. These receptors were collected from a human donor who received a COVID-19 vaccine.

Only a few counts were recorded for this clone. V gene TRBV18 combines with J gene TRBJ1-4; D call uncertain. CDR1 is KGHSH and CDR2 is LQKENI in the germline V gene. This CDR3 region has 11 residues. The V gene lost 4 bases and the J gene lost 6 bases, with 3 bases spanning the gap. The CDR3 DNA follows: TGTGCCAGCTCACTACATGAAAAACTGTTTTTT. It encodes CASSLHEKLFF. The whole variable domain, filled in from reference TRBV18 and TRBJ1-4, reads NAGVMQNPRHLVRRRGQEARLRCSPMKGHSHVYWYRQLPEEGLKFMVYLQKENIIDESGMPKERFSAEFPKEGPSILRIQQVVRGDSAAYFCASSLHEKLFFGSGTQLSVL.

This chain links TRBV6-5 with TRBJ1-6; 10 nucleotides line up with TRBD1. With V trimmed by 6 bases and J by 10 bases, 9 bases remained unmatched. CDR3 size: 15 residues. The V gene's germline CDR1 is MNHEY and CDR2 SVGAGI. CDR3 region: CASRPTGTGVSPLHF. CDR3 DNA: TGTGCCAGCAGGCCGACCGGGACAGGGGTCTCACCCCTCCACTTT.

This clone has a single count. The chain has TRBV6-5 and TRBJ2-1, with TRBD1 matching over 8 bases. This CDR3 comprises 15 residues. After removal of 6 bases from V and 4 bases from J, the junction contained 8 bases not matched to a gene. Germline V gene sequence: CDR1 MNHEY, CDR2 SVGAGI. The CDR3 nucleotides are TGTGCCAGCAGCCCGGACAGGGAAGAATACAATGAGCAGTTCTTC. Translated: CASSPDREEYNEQFF.

This rearrangement joins TRBV19 to TRBJ1-1; TRBD1 aligns across 10 bases. The CDR3 is made up of 13 amino acids. Trimming removed 5 bases from V and 5 bases from J; junction bases left unmatched: 2. Germline V gene sequence: CDR1 LNHDA, CDR2 SQIVND (reference sequence). Written as DNA, the CDR3 is TGTGCCAGTAGTGGGACAGGGGTGACTGAAGCTTTCTTT. It codes for CASSGTGVTEAFF.

This clone was recorded only once. This chain connects TRBV7-8 to TRBJ2-5; D may be TRBD2 (5 bases). The CDR3 is 15 amino acids. With 2 bases removed from V and 4 bases from J, the gap between germline ends came to 14 bases. Germline-derived CDR1 and CDR2 are SGHVS and FQNEAQ. CDR3 sequence reads: CASSLMGLRAETQYF. The CDR3 DNA sequence: TGTGCCAGCAGCTTAATGGGGTTGAGGGCAGAGACCCAGTACTTC.

The V gene is TRBV19, the J gene TRBJ1-4, with 8 bases matching TRBD1. After removal of 4 bases from V and 4 bases from J, the junction contained 8 bases not matched to a gene. The CDR3 extends over 16 amino acids. Germline CDR1 and CDR2: LNHDA and SQIVND (reference sequence). CDR3 DNA: TGTGCCAGTAGTACCGGGACAGGAACGGTTAATGAAAAACTGTTTTTT. Protein: CASSTGTGTVNEKLFF.

This clone was seen a single time. The CDR3 bases are TGTGCCAGCAGCTTAGTAGGGACTAGCGGATACAATGAGCAGTTCTTC. Translation gives CASSLVGTSGYNEQFF. This sequence joins TRBV11-2 and TRBJ2-1, with 11 bases fitting TRBD2. This CDR3 contains 16 residues. J was trimmed by 4 bases and V by 1 base; bases with no gene match: 3. Germline CDR1 SGHAT, CDR2 FQNNGV.

The chain links TRBV14 to TRBJ2-5; D is possibly TRBD2 (5 bases). CDR1 is SGHDN and CDR2 is FVKESK in the germline V gene. CDR3 length: 15 residues. V lost 1 base and J lost 3, with 12 bases in between. CDR3 in DNA: TGTGCCAGCAGCCAAGGGACTGACAAGAAAGAGACCCAGTACTTC. Translation gives CASSQGTDKKETQYF.

V and J are TRBV6-1 and TRBJ1-6; 7 nucleotides align to TRBD1. Germline V lookup: CDR1 MNHNS, CDR2 SASEGT. The junction had 3 bases not matched to a gene; V was cut back by 2 bases and J by 5 bases. This CDR3 is built from 15 residues. In DNA form, the CDR3 reads TGTGCCAGCAGTGAATATACAGGGGATAATTCACCCCTCCACTTT. Translated: CASSEYTGDNSPLHF.